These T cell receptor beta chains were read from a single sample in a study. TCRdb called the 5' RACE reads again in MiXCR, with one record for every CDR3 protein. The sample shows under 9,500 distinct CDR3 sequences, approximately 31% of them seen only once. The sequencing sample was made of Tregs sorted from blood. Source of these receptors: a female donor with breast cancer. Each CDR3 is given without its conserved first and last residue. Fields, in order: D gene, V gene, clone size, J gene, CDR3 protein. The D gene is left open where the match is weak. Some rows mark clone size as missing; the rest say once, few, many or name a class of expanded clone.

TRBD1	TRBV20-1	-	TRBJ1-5	SATDAGGRDQPQH
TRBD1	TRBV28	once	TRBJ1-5	ASSSRTGVGNQPQH
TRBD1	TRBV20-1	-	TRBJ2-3	SAPDRETSTDTQY
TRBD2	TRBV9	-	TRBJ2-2	ASSGETSGSISGELF
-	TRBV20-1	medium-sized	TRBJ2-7	SAREFGSLGLWEQY
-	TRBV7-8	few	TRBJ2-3	ASSLRTLVAGRTDTQY
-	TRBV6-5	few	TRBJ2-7	ASSPRQPSYEQY
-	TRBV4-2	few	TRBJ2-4	ASSHLLRENIQY
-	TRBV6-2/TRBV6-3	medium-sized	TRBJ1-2	ASSYSSLVVRGGYT
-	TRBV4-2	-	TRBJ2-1	ASSPGGGRGNNEQF
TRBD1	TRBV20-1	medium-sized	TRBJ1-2	SAGDRDLRGYT
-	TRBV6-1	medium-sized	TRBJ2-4	ASSEFLTSENIQY
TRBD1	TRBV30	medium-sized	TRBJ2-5	AWAIKGQGLVETQY
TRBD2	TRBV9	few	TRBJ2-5	ASSPSGTQETQY
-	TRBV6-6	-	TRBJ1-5	ASRDRNNQPQH
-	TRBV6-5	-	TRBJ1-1	ASSYSMLATEAF
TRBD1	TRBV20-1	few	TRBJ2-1	SAPKGAGGNEQF
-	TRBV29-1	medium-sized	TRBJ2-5	SALGAGAETQY
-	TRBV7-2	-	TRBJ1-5	ASRNGNQPQH
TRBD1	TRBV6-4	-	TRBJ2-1	ASSDGTGGNEQF
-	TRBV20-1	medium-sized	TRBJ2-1	SARTGRSFEQF
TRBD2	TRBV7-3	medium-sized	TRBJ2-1	ASSLTPSGRVNEQF
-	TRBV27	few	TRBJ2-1	ASSPPSFGGYNEQF
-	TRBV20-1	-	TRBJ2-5	STTHQETQY
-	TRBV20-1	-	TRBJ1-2	SARDEGQPHSNYGYT
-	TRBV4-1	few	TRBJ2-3	ASSHPLAFSSTDTQY
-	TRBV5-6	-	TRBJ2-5	ASSPGLGQGEETQY
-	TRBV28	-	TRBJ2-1	ASIDPRYNKQF
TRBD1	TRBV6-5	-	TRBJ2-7	ASSPAGTGDYEQY
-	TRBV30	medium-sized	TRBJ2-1	AWSAAVEQF
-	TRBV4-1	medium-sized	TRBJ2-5	ASSQEGTRETQY